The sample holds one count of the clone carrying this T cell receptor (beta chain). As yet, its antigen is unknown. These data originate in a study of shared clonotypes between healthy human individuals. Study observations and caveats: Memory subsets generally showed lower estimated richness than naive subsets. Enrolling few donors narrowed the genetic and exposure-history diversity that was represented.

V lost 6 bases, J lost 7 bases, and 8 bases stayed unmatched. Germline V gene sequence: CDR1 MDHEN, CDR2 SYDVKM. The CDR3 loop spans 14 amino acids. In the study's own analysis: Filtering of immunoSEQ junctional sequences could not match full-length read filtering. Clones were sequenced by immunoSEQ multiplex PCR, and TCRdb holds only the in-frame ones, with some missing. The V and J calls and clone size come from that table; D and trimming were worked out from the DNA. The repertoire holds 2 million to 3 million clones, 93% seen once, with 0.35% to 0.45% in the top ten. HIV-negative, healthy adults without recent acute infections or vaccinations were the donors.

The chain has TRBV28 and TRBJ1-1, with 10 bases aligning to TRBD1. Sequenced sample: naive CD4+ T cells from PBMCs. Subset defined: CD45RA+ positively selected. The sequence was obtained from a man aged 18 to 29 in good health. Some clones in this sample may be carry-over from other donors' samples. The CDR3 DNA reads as TGTGCCAGCAGCGAACGACAGGGGGCTCTTGAAGCTTTCTTT. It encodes CASSERQGALEAFF.